These T cell receptor beta chains were read from a single sample in a study of cytomegalovirus exposure and HLA in healthy donors. Here immunoSEQ multiplex PCR was the method, and the copy in TCRdb shows in-frame clones only, minus some. The profile shows approximately 170,000 clones, approximately 75% of them singletons. The sample taken for sequencing was PBMCs. The receptors here all came from a man aged 25 to 40 in good health and CMV-seropositive. The CDR3 runs from the conserved cysteine through the conserved F or W. The D gene is left open where the match is weak. Clone size is not always given. Where it is, it says once, few, many or a class for expanded clones.

clone_size	v_call	d_call	j_call	cdr3_nt	cdr3_aa
-	TRBV6-1	-	TRBJ2-3	TGTGCCAGCCCCGGCACAGATACGCAGTATTTT	CASPGTDTQYF
-	TRBV28	-	TRBJ1-5	TGTGCCAGCACCTCTCCTCGCCTTATACACCCCCAGCATTTT	CASTSPRLIHPQHF
few	TRBV15	-	TRBJ2-1	TGTGCCACCAGCAGGGGGCGGGACTTACCGTACAATGAGCAGTTCTTC	CATSRGRDLPYNEQFF
few	TRBV29-1	-	TRBJ1-5	TGCAGCGCCTCGACAGGTTATAATCAGCCCCAGCATTTT	CSASTGYNQPQHF
-	TRBV27	-	TRBJ1-4	TGTGCCAGCAGTCCAGGGTTATCAACTAATGAAAAACTGTTTTTT	CASSPGLSTNEKLFF
-	TRBV29-1	TRBD1	TRBJ1-2	TGCAGCTCCTCTCTTGGGGGGACAGGGGATGGCTACACCTTC	CSSSLGGTGDGYTF
once	TRBV28	TRBD2	TRBJ2-7	TGTGCCAGCAGTTTATATTCTAGCGGGAGACACGAGCAGTACTTC	CASSLYSSGRHEQYF
few	TRBV28	TRBD1	TRBJ2-1	TGTGCCAGCAGTCGAACAGGGGGCAATGAGCAGTTCTTC	CASSRTGGNEQFF
-	TRBV7-3	-	TRBJ2-5	TGTGCCAGCAAGGCGGCGGAGACCCAGTACTTC	CASKAAETQYF
-	TRBV27	-	TRBJ1-1	TGTGCCAGCAGTTTATCGGCAGGGGCTGAAGCTTTCTTT	CASSLSAGAEAFF
-	TRBV9	-	TRBJ2-3	TGTGCCAGCAGCGTACAGACTAGCACAGATACGCAGTATTTT	CASSVQTSTDTQYF
-	TRBV7-2	-	TRBJ1-1	TGTGCCAGCAGCTCTCGTCCGAACACTGAAGCTTTCTTT	CASSSRPNTEAFF
once	TRBV29-1	TRBD1	TRBJ1-1	TGCAGCGTTGACTGGACAGGCCGGAACACTGAAGCTTTCTTT	CSVDWTGRNTEAFF
-	TRBV28	TRBD2	TRBJ2-5	TGTGCCAGCAGTTTGCTCGGGGGGATTCAAGAGACCCAGTACTTC	CASSLLGGIQETQYF
few	TRBV5-1	TRBD1	TRBJ2-7	TGCGCCAGCCAGGGACAGGGTGGCTACGAGCAGTACTTC	CASQGQGGYEQYF
-	TRBV6-5	-	TRBJ1-6	TGTGCCAGCTATGGTGGGGAGCGTAATTCACCCCTCCACTTT	CASYGGERNSPLHF
-	TRBV28	TRBD1	TRBJ2-1	TGTGCCAGCAGTTTAGACGCGGGTGAGTGGGGACAGCCTTACAATGAGCAGTTCTTC	CASSLDAGEWGQPYNEQFF
-	TRBV18	TRBD2	TRBJ2-3	TGTGCCAGCTCACCGGGGACTAGCGGAGATACGCAGTATTTT	CASSPGTSGDTQYF
-	TRBV30	-	TRBJ1-6	TGTGCCTGGAACCGGGACACTGGAATTTCACCCCTCCACTTT	CAWNRDTGISPLHF
-	TRBV28	-	TRBJ1-1	TGTGCCAGCAGCTCAGGACAGAACACTGAAGCTTTCTTT	CASSSGQNTEAFF
-	TRBV27	TRBD2	TRBJ2-7	TGTGCCAGCAGTTTATCGATTTCAGCGGGACGAGCCCGATACGAGCAGTACTTC	CASSLSISAGRARYEQYF
-	TRBV18	-	TRBJ1-5	TGTGCCAGCTCACCGGCGGCGGACAATCAGCCCCAGCATTTT	CASSPAADNQPQHF
-	TRBV19	TRBD2	TRBJ2-1	TGTGCCAGTAGTATAGCGGCCCTAGCGGGGGGGCAGTTCTTC	CASSIAALAGGQFF
few	TRBV2	TRBD2	TRBJ2-1	TGTGCCAGCAGGGTACTTAGCGGGGTGAGGCAGTTCTTC	CASRVLSGVRQFF
-	TRBV6-5	TRBD1	TRBJ1-1	TGTGCCAGTGGACAGGCGGAATACACTGAAGCTTTCTTT	CASGQAEYTEAFF
-	TRBV2	TRBD2	TRBJ2-7	TGTGCCACCGCCCAGCGGGGGTGGGACTACGAGCAGTACTTC	CATAQRGWDYEQYF
once	TRBV7-2	-	TRBJ1-2	TGTGCCAGCAGCTTATTCCCGGACAGAGCTAACTATGGCTACACCTTC	CASSLFPDRANYGYTF
few	TRBV7-8	-	TRBJ1-2	TGTGCCAGCAGCTTAGCTGCAGATATCTATGGCTACACCTTC	CASSLAADIYGYTF
-	TRBV11-2	TRBD2	TRBJ2-1	TGTGCCAGCAGCTTAGTTGGTCGGGCGGGAGGAAGCAATGAGCAGTTCTTC	CASSLVGRAGGSNEQFF
-	TRBV7-9	TRBD2	TRBJ2-7	TGTGCCAGCAGCTTGATGGGCGCGGGAGTATTCGACGAGCAGTACTTC	CASSLMGAGVFDEQYF
-	TRBV30	-	TRBJ2-3	TGTGCCTGGAGTGTACGCGGCACAGATACGCAGTATTTT	CAWSVRGTDTQYF
-	TRBV7-9	-	TRBJ1-5	TGTGCCAGCAGCTTATCGGGGGGGGTTAGCAATCAGCCCCAGCATTTT	CASSLSGGVSNQPQHF
few	TRBV29-1	-	TRBJ1-2	TGCAGCGTTGAAGTTTACGGGAGAGGCTACACCTTC	CSVEVYGRGYTF
-	TRBV11-2	-	TRBJ2-7	TGTGCCAGCAGCCCGGCTCTGCGAGGGAGGGAGCAGTACTTC	CASSPALRGREQYF
-	TRBV11-1	TRBD1	TRBJ1-1	TGTGCCAGCAGCTTCCAGGGGGACACTGAGGCTTTCTTT	CASSFQGDTEAFF
few	TRBV6-1	TRBD1	TRBJ2-7	TGTGCCAGCAGCCCCGGGACAGGGAACTACGAGCAGTACTTC	CASSPGTGNYEQYF
-	TRBV12-5	TRBD1	TRBJ2-5	TGTGCTAGTGGTGTGGACAGGGGAGAGACCCAGTACTTC	CASGVDRGETQYF
-	TRBV7-8	-	TRBJ2-1	TGTGCCAGCAGCCCTCGACTACTTAGCTCCTACAATGAGCAGTTCTTC	CASSPRLLSSYNEQFF
-	TRBV19	TRBD2	TRBJ2-1	TGTGCCAGTAGTATAGATCCTAGCGGCTACTACAATGAGCAGTTCTTC	CASSIDPSGYYNEQFF
-	TRBV27	-	TRBJ2-3	TGTGCCAGCAGTTTCAGGCTAGCAGCAGATACGCAGTATTTT	CASSFRLAADTQYF
-	TRBV6-5	-	TRBJ2-3	TGTGCCAGCAGTTACTCCTTCCCCAGCACAGATACGCAGTATTTT	CASSYSFPSTDTQYF
-	TRBV7-2	-	TRBJ2-1	TGTGCCAGCAGCTTAGCCGGGGGGCAAAGGATCTTC	CASSLAGGQRIF
-	TRBV27	TRBD1	TRBJ2-2	TGTGCCAGCAGTATAGGATGGGGACAGGGGAACACCGGGGAGCTGTTTTTT	CASSIGWGQGNTGELFF
-	TRBV28	-	TRBJ2-3	TGTGCCAGCAGTTTTGGAGCGGGTAGCACAGATACGCAGTATTTT	CASSFGAGSTDTQYF
-	TRBV30	-	TRBJ2-5	TGTGCCTGGAGTGTATCCGGGACCCAGTACTTC	CAWSVSGTQYF
-	TRBV2	TRBD2	TRBJ2-3	TGTGCCAGCAGTGGGCGACTAGCGATATTTCTTACAGATACGCAGTATTTT	CASSGRLAIFLTDTQYF
-	TRBV6-1	-	TRBJ2-3	TGTGCCTCCAGGGCAGAAAGGGCAGATACGCAGTATTTT	CASRAERADTQYF
few	TRBV6-5	-	TRBJ1-6	TGTGCCAGCAGTTACTCGATCGACAGCTTTAGGCCCCTCCACTTT	CASSYSIDSFRPLHF
-	TRBV7-9	TRBD1	TRBJ1-1	TGTGCCAGCAGCCCCAGGGGGCCTGAAGCTTTCTTT	CASSPRGPEAFF
once	TRBV9	-	TRBJ1-2	TGTGCCAGCAGCGTAGGGGGGGGAGGCTATGGCTACACCTTC	CASSVGGGGYGYTF
-	TRBV7-9	-	TRBJ1-1	TGTGCCAGCAGCTACATCAGGGATGACGACGCCACTGAAGCTTTCTTT	CASSYIRDDDATEAFF
once	TRBV7-2	-	TRBJ1-1	TGTGCCAGCAGCCAGAACAGGGTAGCGAACACTGAAGCTTTCTTT	CASSQNRVANTEAFF
once	TRBV6-5	TRBD2	TRBJ2-7	TGTGCCAGCAGTTTTACTAGCGGGAGCTCCTACGAGCAGTACTTC	CASSFTSGSSYEQYF
-	TRBV29-1	-	TRBJ1-1	TGCAGCGTGGCTCGGGTCATGAACACTGAAGCTTTCTTT	CSVARVMNTEAFF
-	TRBV28	-	TRBJ1-4	TGTGCCAGCAGTAGACAGTCTAATGAAAAACTGTTTTTT	CASSRQSNEKLFF